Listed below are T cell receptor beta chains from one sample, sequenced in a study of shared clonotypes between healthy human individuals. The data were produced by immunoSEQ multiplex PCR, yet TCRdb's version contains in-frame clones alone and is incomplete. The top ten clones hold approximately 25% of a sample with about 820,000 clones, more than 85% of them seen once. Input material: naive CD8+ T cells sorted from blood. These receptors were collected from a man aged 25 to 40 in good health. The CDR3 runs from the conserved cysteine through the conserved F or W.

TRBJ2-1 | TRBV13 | CASSLFSGSGDNEQFF
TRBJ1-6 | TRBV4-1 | CASSQGVRADSPLHF
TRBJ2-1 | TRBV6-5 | CASGELAGYNEQFF
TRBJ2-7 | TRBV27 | CASSPWGERENEQYF
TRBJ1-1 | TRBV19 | CASSTTMNTEAFF
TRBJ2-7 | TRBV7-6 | CASSNPGGGKYEQYF
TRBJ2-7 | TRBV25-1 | CASSARFGSGEQYF
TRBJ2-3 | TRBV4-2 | CASSQDRTSGVSTDTQYF
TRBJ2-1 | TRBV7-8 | CASSWTSGSYEQFF
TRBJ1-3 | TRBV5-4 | CASSLDRGGNTIYF
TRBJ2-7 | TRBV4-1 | CASSPTSGAYEQYF
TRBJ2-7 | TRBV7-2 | CASSLSYSYEQYF
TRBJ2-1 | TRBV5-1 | CASSLWLGIAGLLYNEQFF
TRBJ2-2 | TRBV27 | CASSLNVLAGGPNTGELFF
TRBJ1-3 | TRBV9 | CASSRTGSGNTIYF
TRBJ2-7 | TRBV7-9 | CASSFDGYGEQYF
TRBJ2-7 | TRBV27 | CASSSPAGGAYEQYF
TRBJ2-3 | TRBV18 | CASSFTGGVTDTQYF
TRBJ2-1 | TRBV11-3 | CASSPGQDYNEQFF
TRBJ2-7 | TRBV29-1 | CSVKTLGPYEQYF
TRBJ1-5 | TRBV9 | CASSPQGNQPQHF
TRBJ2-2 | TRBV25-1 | CASIAGGLTGELFF
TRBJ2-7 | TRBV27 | CASSPITGDLSYEQYF
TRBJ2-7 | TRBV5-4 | CASSLGLAGGSSYEQYF
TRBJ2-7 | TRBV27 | CASSLLGGEDEQYF
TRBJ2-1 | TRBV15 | CATSGRSGSYNEQFF
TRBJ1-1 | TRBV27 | CASSFIGTGGSLTEAFF
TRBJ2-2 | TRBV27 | CASSSGGELFF
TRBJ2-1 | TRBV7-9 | CASSLAAGLKGGNEQFF
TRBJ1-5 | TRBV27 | CASSPGRSNQPQHF
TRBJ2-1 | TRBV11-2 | CASSGRDYNEQFF
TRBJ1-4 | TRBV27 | CASSSGIHNEKLFF
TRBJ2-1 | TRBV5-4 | CASSWGVGAGLNNEQFF
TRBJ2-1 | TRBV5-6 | CASSLSGMANEQFF
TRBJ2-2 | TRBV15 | CATSPSPGWASNTGELFF
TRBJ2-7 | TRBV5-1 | CASSLEAENPYEQYF
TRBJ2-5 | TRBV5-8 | CASSFRTRHQETQYF
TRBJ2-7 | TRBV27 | CASSLRGLGAYEQYF
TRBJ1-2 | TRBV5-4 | CASSLDSAWGYGYTF
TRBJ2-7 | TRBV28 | CASSFQSGPYEQYF
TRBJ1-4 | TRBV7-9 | CASSPRTDEKLFF
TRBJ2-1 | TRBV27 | CASSPGTSSYNEQFF
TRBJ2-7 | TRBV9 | CASSVGGLAEGYEQYF